Each of the 8 T cell receptor beta chains below was sequenced from the same sample in a study of T cells in Graves' hyperthyroidism and ophthalmopathy. TCR beta CDR3 region amplification was performed from RNA transcripts. The HTBI set primed first-round TCR CDR3 RT-PCR. TCRdb called the multiplex PCR reads again in MiXCR, with one record for every CDR3 protein. The sample consists of 530,000 or so distinct CDR3 sequences, roughly a quarter of them appearing once. The source material was blood. These receptor sequences come from a woman aged 25 to 45 with Graves' ophthalmopathy.

This sequence joins TRBV12-3 or TRBV12-4 and TRBJ1-1; the D is unclear. V was trimmed by 7 bases and J by 0 bases, leaving 15 bases between them. This CDR3 is 15 amino acids long. The CDR3 sequence: CASIPGGIMNTEAFF. CDR3 bases: TGTGCCAGCATCCCGGGAGGTATCATGAACACTGAAGCTTTCTTT.

This clonotype has just a few counts. The gene calls are TRBV7-9 and TRBJ1-2; D is undetermined. This CDR3 is 13 amino acids long. The germline CDR1 and CDR2 sequences are SEHNR and FQNEAQ (reference sequence). V was pared by 3 bases and J by 4 bases, with 9 bases between. The DNA of the CDR3 is TGTGCCAGCAGCTTCTCACCCAGCTATGGCTACACCTTC. As protein: CASSFSPSYGYTF.

In its sample, this clonotype was seen many times. The chain carries TRBV7-8 and TRBJ2-7, with D possibly matching TRBD2 (7 bases). The CDR3 is made up of 15 amino acids. V lost 5 bases to trimming and J lost 2 bases, with 16 bases between them. Germline loops: CDR1 SGHVS, CDR2 FQNEAQ. The CDR3 region has the DNA TGTGCCAGCAGCCCCAACGCGGGGGCGGCCTACGAGCAGTACTTC. Protein sequence: CASSPNAGAAYEQYF.

This clonotype was recorded a few times. The chain links TRBV5-1 to TRBJ2-2; 8 bases match TRBD1. Losses at the gene ends were 0 bases for V and 5 bases for J; bases not matched to a gene: 9. Per the germline V gene, CDR1 is SGHRS and CDR2 is YFSETQ. The CDR3 spans 17 residues. CDR3 coding DNA: TGCGCCAGCAGCTTGGGGTCAGGGGGCGCGGAGACCGGGGAGCTGTTTTTT. Translation: CASSLGSGGAETGELFF.

This clonotype was detected many times. CDR3 in amino acids: CASSQVFTAGVSYEQYF. The CDR3, as DNA: TGTGCCAGCAGCCAAGTCTTCACAGCGGGGGTCTCCTACGAGCAGTACTTC. J is TRBJ2-7 and V is TRBV4-2, with 8 bases lining up with TRBD2. CDR1 is LGHNA and CDR2 is YNFKEQ in the germline V gene. The CDR3 sequence is 17 residues long. The V and J ends lost 1 base and 0 bases, in that order; junction bases with no gene match: 8.

This clonotype was seen at least ten times. The J gene is TRBJ1-1, the V gene TRBV7-2; no clear D gene. V was pared by 5 bases and J by 1 base, with 14 bases between. Germline CDR1 SGHTA, CDR2 FQGNSA. The CDR3 spans 15 residues. The DNA for the CDR3 is TGTGCCAGCAGCCTACCAGTGGAGGCGAACACTGAAGCTTTCTTT. This codes for CASSLPVEANTEAFF.

The CDR3 loop is CASSLSGTSVYEQYF. Here the CDR3 DNA reads TGCGCCAGCAGCTTATCCGGGACTAGTGTCTACGAGCAGTACTTC. The chain joins TRBV5-1 to TRBJ2-7; 8 bases map to TRBD2. The V and J ends lost 2 bases and 3 bases, in that order; junction bases with no gene match: 7. CDR1 is SGHRS, CDR2 YFSETQ, per germline. The CDR3 consists of 15 residues.

This clonotype was seen a handful of times. This sequence joins TRBV4-1 and TRBJ2-2; no clear D. V was cut by 2 bases and J by 7 bases, with 14 bases left in between. CDR1 is MGHRA, CDR2 YSYEKL, per germline. This CDR3 comprises 15 residues. The CDR3 here is CASSQQNLKGGELFF. CDR3 bases: TGCGCCAGCAGCCAACAGAATCTAAAAGGCGGGGAGCTGTTTTTT.